This TCR beta chain was sequenced during a study of blood T cells in healthy people across ages. Study-wide findings and caveats: Unsorted PBMCs blocked a conclusive comparison of naive and antigen-experienced cells. Age brought a roughly linear fall in TCR beta diversity measured per million T cells.

Each individual donor underwent a draw of ten milliliters of peripheral blood. Then a second PCR, running roughly 7 to 11 cycles, was carried out with a sample-barcoded 5' primer and a J-beta primer mix. Researchers report that each sample yielded at least 2.5 million CDR3-containing paired-end reads. One entry per CDR3 protein results from TCRdb running MiXCR on the 5' RACE reads. The profile shows 600,000 to 800,000 distinct CDR3 sequences, around 52% of them singletons. Many counts were recorded for this clonotype. Its target is unknown. V lost 2 bases, J lost 4 bases, and 2 bases stayed unmatched. The CDR3 has 15 amino acids. Germline V gene lookup returns CDR1 MRHNA and CDR2 SNTAGT.

Source material: blood. The clonotype was recovered from a woman older than 75 in good health. The rearrangement joins TRBV6-4 to TRBJ2-1, with 10 bases that match TRBD2. CDR3 sequence reads: CASSDSGGDYNEQFF. The CDR3 bases are TGTGCCAGCAGTGACAGCGGGGGGGATTACAATGAGCAGTTCTTC.